One sample yielded the 25 T cell receptor beta chains listed below, sequenced in a study of T-cell memory formation after mild COVID-19. Each CDR3 protein gets one entry after TCRdb re-called the 5' RACE reads with MiXCR. The sample records about 270,000 distinct CDR3 sequences, 16% being singletons. The sample consisted of PBMCs or a T cell subset sorted from them (not recorded which). The receptors originated from a man aged 18-30 years who had mild COVID-19 (a few samples of this study predate the infection). Cell type and time point are not known.

This clonotype was seen more than once but under ten times. The chain employs TRBV2 and TRBJ1-2, with 8 bases aligning to TRBD1. CDR1 is SNHLY and CDR2 is FYNNEI in the germline V gene. This CDR3 has 14 amino acids. V dropped 4 bases and J dropped 4; count of bases not matched to a gene: 5. CDR3 nucleotide sequence: TGTGCCAGCAGTGCCAGGACAGGGACCTATGGCTACACCTTC. Translated, it gives CASSARTGTYGYTF.

This CDR3 reads CASSPRRGWYTEAFF. The CDR3 bases are TGTGCCAGCAGCCCTCGACGGGGTTGGTACACTGAAGCTTTCTTT. This chain uses TRBV27 with TRBJ1-1; D gene uncertain. V was pared by 6 bases and J by 3 bases, with 17 bases between. Germline-derived CDR1 and CDR2 are MNHEY and SMNVEV (reference sequence). CDR3 length equals 15 residues.

This clonotype has a single count. The chain carries TRBV10-2 and TRBJ1-1, with a possible D match to TRBD1 (6 bases). V was shortened by 4 bases and J by 9 bases, with 15 bases between the two germline ends. In germline, CDR1 is WSHSY, CDR2 SAAADI. The CDR3 contains 13 residues. The CDR3 sequence: CASSAQGRVKAFF. As DNA, the CDR3 is TGCGCCAGCAGTGCACAGGGCAGAGTGAAAGCTTTCTTT.

The chain carries TRBV3-1 and TRBJ2-3, with 8 nucleotides matching TRBD1. CDR3 length: 18 residues. V gave up 4 bases and J gave up 4 bases; unmatched junction bases: 16. Germline assignment: CDR1 LGHDT and CDR2 YNNKEL (reference sequence). CDR3 loop: CASSLFKSGTGVADTQYF. For the CDR3, the DNA is TGTGCCAGCAGCCTCTTCAAGTCAGGGACAGGAGTCGCAGATACGCAGTATTTT.

The chain recombines TRBV7-2 with TRBJ1-5; 9 bases agree with TRBD1. V dropped 5 bases and J dropped 3; count of bases not matched to a gene: 8. Germline-derived CDR1 and CDR2 are SGHTA and FQGNSA. There are 16 residues in the CDR3. Here the CDR3 reads CASSRLGQGNNQPQHF. In DNA form, the CDR3 reads TGTGCCAGCAGCCGACTAGGACAGGGGAACAATCAGCCCCAGCATTTT.

The CDR3 nucleotides read TGTGCCAGCAGTGACAGGGGCGTTGAGCAGTTCTTC. This encodes CASSDRGVEQFF. The chain recombines TRBV2 with TRBJ2-1; a weak D match, TRBD1 (6 bases). The CDR3 is 12 residues long. The germline CDR1 and CDR2 sequences are SNHLY and FYNNEI. With 3 bases removed from V and 9 bases from J, the gap between germline ends came to 9 bases.

The V call is TRBV7-9, the J call TRBJ1-6; maybe TRBD1 (5 bases). The CDR3 extends over 15 amino acids. Between the trimmed V and J ends, which lost 6 bases and 8 bases, there was a span of 17 bases. CDR1 and CDR2 from the germline V gene are SEHNR and FQNEAQ (reference sequence). Here the CDR3 DNA reads TGTGCCAGCAGGGGACTTTCGCAGTACGATTCACCCCTCCACTTT. Amino acid sequence: CASRGLSQYDSPLHF. Based on the CDR3 plus reference TRBV7-9 and TRBJ1-6, the full variable domain is DTGVSQNPRHKITKRGQNVTFRCDPISEHNRLYWYRQTLGQGPEFLTYFQNEAQLEKSRLLSDRFSAERPKGSFSTLEIQRTEQGDSAMYLCASRGLSQYDSPLHFGNGTRLTVT.

This sequence joins TRBV5-1 and TRBJ2-3, with D tentatively TRBD2 (6 bases). CDR3 size: 16 residues. Trimming cost V 1 base and J 0 bases, with 12 bases left between them. From germline, CDR1 is SGHRS and CDR2 YFSETQ. The CDR3 DNA follows: TGCGCCAGCAGCTTGAACGGACTATCTAGCACAGATACGCAGTATTTT. Amino acids: CASSLNGLSSTDTQYF.

Only a few counts were recorded for this clonotype. V usage is TRBV6-5 and J usage is TRBJ1-2; no firm D call. V lost 6 bases, J lost 4 bases, and 12 bases lay in between. In germline, CDR1 is MNHEY, CDR2 SVGAGI. The CDR3 length is 13 residues. CDR3 bases: TGTGCCAGCAGACCCGGGAAAACCTATGGCTACACCTTC. As protein: CASRPGKTYGYTF.

The chain couples TRBV6-5 to TRBJ2-7; D is uncertain. The germline V and J ends were trimmed by 2 bases and 0 bases, with 8 bases remaining between them. CDR1 and CDR2 from the germline V gene are MNHEY and SVGAGI. This CDR3 has 14 residues. The CDR3 protein is CASSYDSTSYEQYV. Here the CDR3 DNA reads TGTGCCAGCAGTTACGATTCGACCTCCTACGAGCAGTACGTC.

This clonotype turned up a few times. The CDR3 bases are TGTGCCAGCAGCGTAGCGGAAGGACAGAACAATGAGCAGTTCTTC. Translated, it gives CASSVAEGQNNEQFF. This chain connects TRBV9 to TRBJ2-1; D might be TRBD1 (6 bases). Germline CDR1 reads SGDLS; CDR2 reads YYNGEE. Trimming took 0 bases from V and 5 from J, leaving 12 bases between them. The CDR3 totals 15 residues. Supplemented by reference TRBV9 and TRBJ2-1, the full variable domain reads DSGVTQTPKHLITATGQRVTLRCSPRSGDLSVYWYQQSLDQGLQFLIQYYNGEERAKGNILERFSAQQFPDLHSELNLSSLELGDSALYFCASSVAEGQNNEQFFGPGTRLTVL.

In its sample, this clonotype was seen a few times. CDR3 sequence (DNA): TGTGCCAGCAGTGAACGACCCGGGACTAGCAACAATGAGCAGTTCTTC. It translates to CASSERPGTSNNEQFF. The rearrangement uses TRBV7-2 and TRBJ2-1; 9 nucleotides agree with TRBD2. CDR3 length equals 16 residues. Looked up from germline, CDR1 is SGHTA and CDR2 is FQGNSA. V lost 6 bases and J lost 5; bases outside the gene matches: 11.

Only a few counts were recorded for this clonotype. This rearrangement joins TRBV7-2 to TRBJ2-7; 13 bases line up with TRBD2. Germline CDR1 reads SGHTA; CDR2 reads FQGNSA. The V segment lost 5 bases and the J segment 2 bases; nucleotides outside the gene matches: 9. This CDR3 has 17 amino acids. CDR3 sequence (DNA): TGTGCCAGCAGCCTCGGACTAGCGGGGGCCTCAGCCTACGAGCAGTACTTC. Amino acids: CASSLGLAGASAYEQYF. The variable domain in full, completed from reference TRBV7-2 and TRBJ2-7, reads GAGVSQSPSNKVTEKGKDVELRCDPISGHTALYWYRQSLGQGLEFLIYFQGNSAPDKSGLPSDRFSAERTGGSVSTLTIQRTQQEDSAVYLCASSLGLAGASAYEQYFGPGTRLTVT.

The V gene is TRBV12-3 or TRBV12-4, the J gene TRBJ2-3; D is uncertain. Trimming pared 7 bases from V and 3 bases from J, leaving 14 bases between. The CDR3 has 14 amino acids. CDR3 DNA sequence: TGTGCCAGCAAACCGGGTCGCAAGACAGATACGCAGTATTTT. Translation: CASKPGRKTDTQYF.

This clonotype was observed a few times. The rearrangement joins TRBV24-1 to TRBJ2-1; 15 bases fit TRBD2. Germline assignment: CDR1 KGHDR and CDR2 SFDVKD. This CDR3 is built from 15 residues. V shed 3 bases, J shed 8 bases, and the junction held 1 base outside the gene matches. The CDR3, as DNA: TGTGCCACCAGTGATGGACTAGCGGGGGGGGATGAGCAGTTCTTC. This gives the protein CATSDGLAGGDEQFF.

A note on this clonotype: Given a much more abundant clone one base away, this may be a read error. The V gene is TRBV11-2, the J gene TRBJ2-3; 8 nucleotides match TRBD2. Trimming removed 5 bases from V and 0 bases from J; junction bases left unmatched: 10. Germline V gene data show CDR1 as SGHAT and CDR2 as FQNNGV. The CDR3 sequence is 17 residues long. The DNA for the CDR3 is TGTGCCAGCAGCCCTTGTCCGGGGGGGTCTAGCACAGATACGCAGTATTTT. It codes for CASSPCPGGSSTDTQYF.

The CDR3 bases are TGTGCCAGCACCGGGACAGGAGAATCCTACGAGCAGTACTTC. This encodes CASTGTGESYEQYF. The chain carries TRBV6-2 or TRBV6-3 and TRBJ2-7; TRBD1 matches at 8 bases. The CDR3 has 14 residues. The V and J ends lost 7 bases and 1 base, in that order; junction bases with no gene match: 6. Germline loops: CDR1 MNHEY, CDR2 SVGEGT.

This clonotype appeared a few times. The V call is TRBV6-2 or TRBV6-3, the J call TRBJ2-7; D is unresolved. The CDR3 loop spans 12 amino acids. The V gene's germline CDR1 is MNHEY and CDR2 SVGEGT. The ends were cut back, 5 bases at V and 2 bases at J, with 7 bases in the middle. Here the CDR3 DNA reads TGTGCCAGCAGTCAAGGAACCTACGAGCAGTACGTC. This codes for CASSQGTYEQYV.

This clonotype was detected ten times or more. This chain links TRBV25-1 with TRBJ1-1; D not resolved. Deletions cut 1 base from V and 1 base from J, with 1 base between. Germline V gene sequence: CDR1 MGHDK, CDR2 SYGVNS. There are 12 residues in the CDR3. CDR3 nucleotides: TGTGCCAGCAGTGAATGGAACACTGAAGCTTTCTTT. Amino acid sequence: CASSEWNTEAFF.

The chain has TRBV4-2 and TRBJ1-5, with TRBD1 matching over 10 bases. The V gene's germline CDR1 is LGHNA and CDR2 YNFKEQ. V dropped 5 bases and J dropped 2; count of bases not matched to a gene: 3. CDR3 length equals 15 residues. The CDR3 region has the DNA TGTGCCAGCAGCTTGGACAGGGGGGGCAATCAGCCCCAGCATTTT. It specifies CASSLDRGGNQPQHF.

The chain has TRBV5-1 and TRBJ2-2; D is unresolved. The germline gives CDR1 SGHRS, CDR2 YFSETQ. The CDR3 sequence is 15 residues long. V was trimmed by 0 bases and J by 5 bases, leaving 11 bases between them. The CDR3 here is CASSLAVLGTGELFF. The CDR3 DNA is TGCGCCAGCAGCTTGGCCGTACTTGGAACCGGGGAGCTGTTTTTT.

The chain uses TRBV5-1 and TRBJ2-2; TRBD1 or TRBD2 may be the D gene (6 bases each). Trimming left V 1 base short and J 2 bases short, with 9 bases between. The CDR3 length is 15 residues. Germline-derived CDR1 and CDR2 are SGHRS and YFSETQ. CDR3 DNA sequence: TGCGCCAGCAGCTTGAGGGGGGTCAACACCGGGGAGCTGTTTTTT. Protein: CASSLRGVNTGELFF.

There are a few counts of this clonotype. CDR3 DNA: TGTGCCAGCAGCTTCCCCCCCTCTAACGGGGGGAAAAACGAGCAGTACGTC. It yields the protein CASSFPPSNGGKNEQYV. The chain employs TRBV11-1 and TRBJ2-7; the match to TRBD2 covers 7 bases. Germline CDR1 and CDR2: SGHAT and FQDESV (reference sequence). Trimming removed 3 bases from V and 5 bases from J; junction bases left unmatched: 16. This CDR3 spans 17 amino acids.

The rearrangement links TRBV28 to TRBJ2-1; D is ambiguous. The CDR3 spans 13 residues. The germline CDR1 and CDR2 sequences are MDHEN and SYDVKM. V was pared by 2 bases and J by 6 bases, with 8 bases between. CDR3 amino acids: CASSLGQPNEQFF. In nucleotides, the CDR3 is TGTGCCAGCAGTTTAGGGCAACCCAATGAGCAGTTCTTC. Variable domain in full (rest from reference TRBV28 and TRBJ2-1): DVKVTQSSRYLVKRTGEKVFLECVQDMDHENMFWYRQDPGLGLRLIYFSYDVKMKEKGDIPEGYSVSREKKERFSLILESASTNQTSMYLCASSLGQPNEQFFGPGTRLTVL.

V is TRBV5-1 and J is TRBJ1-1; D call uncertain. This CDR3 spans 15 amino acids. Germline V lookup: CDR1 SGHRS, CDR2 YFSETQ. The V end was cut by 0 bases, the J end by 0 bases, with 9 bases between. As DNA, the CDR3 is TGCGCCAGCAGCTTGGCCACCAGCCTGAACACTGAAGCTTTCTTT. As protein: CASSLATSLNTEAFF.